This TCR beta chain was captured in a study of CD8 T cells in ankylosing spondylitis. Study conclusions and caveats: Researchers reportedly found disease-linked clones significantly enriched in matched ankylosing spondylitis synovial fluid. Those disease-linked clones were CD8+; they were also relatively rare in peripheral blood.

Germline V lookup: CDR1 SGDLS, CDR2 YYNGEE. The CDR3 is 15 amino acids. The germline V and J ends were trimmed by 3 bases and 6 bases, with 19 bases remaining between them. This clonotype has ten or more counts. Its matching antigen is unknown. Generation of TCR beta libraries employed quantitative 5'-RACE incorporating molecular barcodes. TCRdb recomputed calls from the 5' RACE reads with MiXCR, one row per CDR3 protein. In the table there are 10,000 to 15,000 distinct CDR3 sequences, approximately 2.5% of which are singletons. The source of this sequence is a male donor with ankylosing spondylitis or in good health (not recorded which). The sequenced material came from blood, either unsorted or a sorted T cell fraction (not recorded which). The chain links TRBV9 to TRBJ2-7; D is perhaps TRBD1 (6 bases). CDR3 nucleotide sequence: TGTGCCAGCAGCGCCAGGGGTTCCTACGGTAGCGAGCAGTACTTC. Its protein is CASSARGSYGSEQYF.